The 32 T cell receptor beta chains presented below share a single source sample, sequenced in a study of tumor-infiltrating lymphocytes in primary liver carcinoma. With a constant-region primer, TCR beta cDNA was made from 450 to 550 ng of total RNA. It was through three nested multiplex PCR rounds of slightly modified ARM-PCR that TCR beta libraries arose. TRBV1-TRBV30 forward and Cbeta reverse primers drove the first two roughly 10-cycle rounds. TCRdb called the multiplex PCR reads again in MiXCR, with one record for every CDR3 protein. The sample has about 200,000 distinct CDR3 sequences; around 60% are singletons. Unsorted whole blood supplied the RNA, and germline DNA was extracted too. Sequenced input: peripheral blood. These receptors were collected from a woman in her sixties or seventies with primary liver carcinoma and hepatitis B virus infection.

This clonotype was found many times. CDR3 nucleotide sequence: TGCAGCGTTGCCAGGGGACTAGCGGGAACCGGGGAGCTGTTTTTT. Amino acid sequence: CSVARGLAGTGELFF. This chain connects TRBV29-1 to TRBJ2-2, with 13 bases identical to TRBD2. The CDR3 has 15 residues. Trimming cost V 4 bases and J 5 bases; bases outside gene matches: 4. Germline loops: CDR1 SQVTM, CDR2 ANQGSEA.

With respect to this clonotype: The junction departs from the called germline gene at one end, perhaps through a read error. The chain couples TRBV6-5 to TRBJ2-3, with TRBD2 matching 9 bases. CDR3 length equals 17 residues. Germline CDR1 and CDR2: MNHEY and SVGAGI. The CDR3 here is CASSYPPLAGHTNTQYF. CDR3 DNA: TGTGCCAGCAGTTACCCCCCGCTAGCGGGACACACAAATACACAGTATTTT.

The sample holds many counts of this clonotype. CDR3 coding DNA: TGCGCCAGCAGCCAAGGACAGATCTGGGGCACAGATACGCAGTATTTT. Amino acid sequence: CASSQGQIWGTDTQYF. J is TRBJ2-3 and V is TRBV4-1; D perhaps matches TRBD1 (5 bases). Germline values: CDR1 MGHRA, CDR2 YSYEKL. The CDR3 sequence is 16 residues long. V lost 1 base and J 1 base, leaving 12 bases between the germline ends.

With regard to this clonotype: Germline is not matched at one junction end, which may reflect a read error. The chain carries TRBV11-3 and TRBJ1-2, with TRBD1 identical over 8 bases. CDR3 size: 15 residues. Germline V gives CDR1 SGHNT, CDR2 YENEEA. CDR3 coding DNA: TGTGCCAGCAGTCTCAGGACAGGGATTGTCTATAGCTACACCTTC. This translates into CASSLRTGIVYSYTF.

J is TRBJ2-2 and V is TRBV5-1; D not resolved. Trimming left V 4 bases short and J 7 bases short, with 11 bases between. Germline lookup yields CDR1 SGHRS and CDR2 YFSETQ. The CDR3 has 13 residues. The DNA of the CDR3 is TGCGCCAGCAGCAGTTGGGGAATCGGGGAGCTGTTTTTT. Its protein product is CASSSWGIGELFF.

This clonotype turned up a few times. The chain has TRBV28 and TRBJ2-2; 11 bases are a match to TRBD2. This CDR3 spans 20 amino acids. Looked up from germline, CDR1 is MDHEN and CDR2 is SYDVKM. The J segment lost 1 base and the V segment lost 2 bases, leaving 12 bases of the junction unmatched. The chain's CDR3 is CASSLGGRGGLAGNTGELFF. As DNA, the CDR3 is TGTGCCAGCAGTTTAGGCGGACGGGGCGGACTAGCGGGGAACACCGGGGAGCTGTTTTTT.

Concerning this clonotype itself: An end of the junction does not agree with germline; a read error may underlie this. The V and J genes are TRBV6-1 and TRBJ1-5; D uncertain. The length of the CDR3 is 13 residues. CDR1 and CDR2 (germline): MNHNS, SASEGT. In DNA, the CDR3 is TGTACCAGCAACGCCCTTGGCAATCAGCCCCAGCATTTT. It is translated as CTSNALGNQPQHF.

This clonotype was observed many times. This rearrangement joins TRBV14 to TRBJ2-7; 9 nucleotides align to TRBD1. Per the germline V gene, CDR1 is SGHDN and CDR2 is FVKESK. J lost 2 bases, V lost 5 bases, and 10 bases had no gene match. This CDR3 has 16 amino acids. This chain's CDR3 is CASSEPGQGRTYEQYF. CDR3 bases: TGTGCCAGCAGCGAACCGGGACAGGGACGAACCTACGAGCAGTACTTC.

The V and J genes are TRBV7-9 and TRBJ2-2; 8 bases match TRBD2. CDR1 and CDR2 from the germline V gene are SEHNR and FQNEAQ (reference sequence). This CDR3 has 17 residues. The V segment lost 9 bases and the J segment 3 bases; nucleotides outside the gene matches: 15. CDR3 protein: CASNLRDGRVDTGELFF. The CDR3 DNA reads TGTGCCAGTAACTTAAGAGACGGGAGGGTAGACACCGGGGAGCTGTTTTTT.

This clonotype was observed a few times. In nucleotides, the CDR3 is TGTGCCAGCAGCTCTTTAAGGGACGGCTACACCTTC. This gives the protein CASSSLRDGYTF. This sequence joins TRBV7-9 and TRBJ1-2; weak D call: TRBD1 (5 bases). Germline values: CDR1 SEHNR, CDR2 FQNEAQ (reference sequence). Deletions cut 4 bases from V and 8 bases from J, with 11 bases between. CDR3 length equals 12 residues.

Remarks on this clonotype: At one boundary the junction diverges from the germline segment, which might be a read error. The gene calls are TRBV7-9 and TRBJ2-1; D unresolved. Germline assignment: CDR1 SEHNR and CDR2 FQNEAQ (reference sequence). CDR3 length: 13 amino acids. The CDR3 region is CAGSIPAPNEQFF. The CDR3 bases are TGTGCCGGCAGCATCCCCGCGCCCAATGAGCAGTTCTTC.

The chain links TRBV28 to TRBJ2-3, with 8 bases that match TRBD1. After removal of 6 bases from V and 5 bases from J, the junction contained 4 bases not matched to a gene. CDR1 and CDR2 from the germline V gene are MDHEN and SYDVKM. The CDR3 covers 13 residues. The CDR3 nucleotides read TGTGCCAGCAGCAGGACAGGGATAGATACGCAGTATTTT. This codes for CASSRTGIDTQYF. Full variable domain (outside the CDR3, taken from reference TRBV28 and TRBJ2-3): DVKVTQSSRYLVKRTGEKVFLECVQDMDHENMFWYRQDPGLGLRLIYFSYDVKMKEKGDIPEGYSVSREKKERFSLILESASTNQTSMYLCASSRTGIDTQYFGPGTRLTVL.

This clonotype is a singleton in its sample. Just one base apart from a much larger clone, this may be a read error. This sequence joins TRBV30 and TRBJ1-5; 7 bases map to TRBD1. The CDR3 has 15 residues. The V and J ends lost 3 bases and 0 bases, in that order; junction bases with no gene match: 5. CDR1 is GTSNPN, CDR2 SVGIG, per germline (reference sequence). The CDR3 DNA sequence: TGTGCCTGGAGCCCGTCAGGGGGTAGCAATCAGCCCCAGCATTTT. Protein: CAWSPSGGSNQPQHF.

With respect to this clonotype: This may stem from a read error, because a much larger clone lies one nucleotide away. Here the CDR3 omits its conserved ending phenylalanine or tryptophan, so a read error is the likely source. The CDR3 spells CASRGRTNGYTL. The CDR3 nucleotides are TGTGCCAGCCGGGGCAGGACTAATGGCTACACCTTG. V usage is TRBV6-5 and J usage is TRBJ1-2; D is possibly TRBD1 (5 bases). The V gene lost 8 bases and the J gene lost 6 bases, with 13 bases spanning the gap. This CDR3 comprises 12 residues. Germline loops: CDR1 MNHEY, CDR2 SVGAGI.

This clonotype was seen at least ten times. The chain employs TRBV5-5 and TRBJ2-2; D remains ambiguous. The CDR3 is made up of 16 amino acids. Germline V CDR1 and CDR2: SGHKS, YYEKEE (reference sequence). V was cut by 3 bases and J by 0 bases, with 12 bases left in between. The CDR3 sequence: CASSYSGGSNTGELFF. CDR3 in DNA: TGTGCCAGCAGCTATTCGGGTGGCTCGAACACCGGGGAGCTGTTTTTT.

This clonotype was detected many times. The CDR3 sequence: CASSLVSGGGNEQFF. CDR3 sequence (DNA): TGTGCCAGCAGTTTAGTGTCGGGAGGGGGTAATGAGCAGTTCTTC. The rearrangement links TRBV12-3 or TRBV12-4 to TRBJ2-1, with 8 bases lining up with TRBD2. The length of the CDR3 is 15 residues. After removal of 1 base from V and 7 bases from J, the junction contained 6 bases not matched to a gene.

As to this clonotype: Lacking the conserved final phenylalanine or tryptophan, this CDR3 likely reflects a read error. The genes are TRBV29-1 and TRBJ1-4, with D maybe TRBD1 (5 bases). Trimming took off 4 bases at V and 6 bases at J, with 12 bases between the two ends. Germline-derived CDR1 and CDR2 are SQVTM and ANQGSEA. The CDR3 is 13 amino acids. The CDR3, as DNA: TGCAGCGTTGGCGGGGGAGGTTATGAAAAACTGTTTTAT. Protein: CSVGGGGYEKLFY.

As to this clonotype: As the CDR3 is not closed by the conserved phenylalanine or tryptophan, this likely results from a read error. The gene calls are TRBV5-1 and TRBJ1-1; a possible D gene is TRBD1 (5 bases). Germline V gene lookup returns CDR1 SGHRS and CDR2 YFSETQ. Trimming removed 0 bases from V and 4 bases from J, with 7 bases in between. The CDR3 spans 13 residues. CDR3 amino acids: CASSLEGSTEAFS. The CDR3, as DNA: TGCGCCAGCAGCTTGGAGGGGTCCACTGAAGCTTTCTCT.

The CDR3 DNA follows: TGCGCCAGCAGCTTGACCGGGGTGTATGGGGAGACCCAGTACTTC. It specifies CASSLTGVYGETQYF. J is TRBJ2-5 and V is TRBV5-1; perhaps TRBD2 as D (5 bases). The germline V gene has CDR1 SGHRS and CDR2 YFSETQ. The CDR3 has 15 residues. Trimming removed 1 base at V and 5 bases at J, with 15 bases between.

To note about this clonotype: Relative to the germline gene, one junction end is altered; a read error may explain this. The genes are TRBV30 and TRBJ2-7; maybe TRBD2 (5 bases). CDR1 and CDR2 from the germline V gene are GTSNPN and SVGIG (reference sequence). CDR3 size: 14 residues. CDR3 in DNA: TGTGCCTGGAGTGTCGAGGACTGGACCTACGTGCAGTACTTC. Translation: CAWSVEDWTYVQYF.

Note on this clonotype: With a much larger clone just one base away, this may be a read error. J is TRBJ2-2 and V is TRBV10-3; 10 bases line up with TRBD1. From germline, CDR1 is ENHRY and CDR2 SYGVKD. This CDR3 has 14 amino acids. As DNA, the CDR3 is TGTGCCATCAGCGACAGGGGGCTCACCGGGGGGCTGTTTTTT. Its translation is CAISDRGLTGGLFF.

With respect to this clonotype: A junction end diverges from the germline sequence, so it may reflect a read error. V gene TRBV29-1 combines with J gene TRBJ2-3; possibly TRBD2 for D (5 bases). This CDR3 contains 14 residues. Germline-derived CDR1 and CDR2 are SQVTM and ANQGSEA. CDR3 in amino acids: CNVERAERADMQYF. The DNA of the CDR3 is TGCAACGTTGAGCGAGCGGAGCGCGCAGATATGCAGTATTTT.

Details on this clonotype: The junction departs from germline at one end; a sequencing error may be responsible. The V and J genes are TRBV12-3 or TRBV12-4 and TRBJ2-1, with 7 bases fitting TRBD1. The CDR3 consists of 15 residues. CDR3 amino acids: CTSRRGRGSSNEQFF. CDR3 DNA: TGTACCAGCAGGCGTGGCAGGGGGAGTTCAAATGAGCAGTTCTTC.

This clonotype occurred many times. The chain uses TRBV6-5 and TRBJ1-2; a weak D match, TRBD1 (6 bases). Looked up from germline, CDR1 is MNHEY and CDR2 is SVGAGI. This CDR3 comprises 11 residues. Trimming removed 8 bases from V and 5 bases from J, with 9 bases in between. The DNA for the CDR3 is TGTGCCAGCGAGAGGGGGTATGGCTACACCTTC. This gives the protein CASERGYGYTF.

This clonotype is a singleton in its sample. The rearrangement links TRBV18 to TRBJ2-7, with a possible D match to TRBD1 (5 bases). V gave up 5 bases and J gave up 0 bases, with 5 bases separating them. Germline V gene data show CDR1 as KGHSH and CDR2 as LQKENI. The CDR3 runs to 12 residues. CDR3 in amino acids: CASSGASYEQYF. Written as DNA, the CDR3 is TGTGCCAGCTCAGGGGCCTCCTACGAGCAGTACTTC.

The DNA for the CDR3 is TGTGCCAGCAGCCCTAGAGACACTGAGCAGTTCTTC. Translating gives CASSPRDTEQFF. The chain combines TRBV11-3 with TRBJ2-1; D is unresolved. Germline CDR1 reads SGHNT; CDR2 reads YENEEA. The V gene lost 5 bases and the J gene lost 9 bases, with 11 bases spanning the gap. This CDR3 contains 12 residues.

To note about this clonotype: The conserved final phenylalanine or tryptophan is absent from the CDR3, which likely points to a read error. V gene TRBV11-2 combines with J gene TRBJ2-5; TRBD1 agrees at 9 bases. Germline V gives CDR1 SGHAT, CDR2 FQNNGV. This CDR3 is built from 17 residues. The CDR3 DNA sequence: TGTGCCAGCATCTTAGGAGGGTTGACAGGGGGCCAAGAGACCCAGTACTAC. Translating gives CASILGGLTGGQETQYY.

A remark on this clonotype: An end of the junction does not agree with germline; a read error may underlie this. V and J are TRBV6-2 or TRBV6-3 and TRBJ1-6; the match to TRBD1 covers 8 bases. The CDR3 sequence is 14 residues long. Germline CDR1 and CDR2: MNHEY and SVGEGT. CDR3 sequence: CTSTRTGGNSPLHF. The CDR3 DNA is TGTACCAGCACAAGAACAGGGGGGAATTCACCCCTCCACTTT.

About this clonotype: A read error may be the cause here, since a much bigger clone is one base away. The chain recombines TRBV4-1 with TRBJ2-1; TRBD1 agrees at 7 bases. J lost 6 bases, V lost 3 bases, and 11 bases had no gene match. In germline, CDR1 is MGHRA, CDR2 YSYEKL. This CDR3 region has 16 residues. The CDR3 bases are TGCGCCAGCAGCCACAACAGGGGCCTACCGCTCAATGAGCAGTTCTTC. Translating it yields CASSHNRGLPLNEQFF.

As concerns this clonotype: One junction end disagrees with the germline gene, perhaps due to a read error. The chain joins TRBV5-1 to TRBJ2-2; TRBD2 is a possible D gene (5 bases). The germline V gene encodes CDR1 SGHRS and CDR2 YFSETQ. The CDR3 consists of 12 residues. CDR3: CASSFYTGELSF. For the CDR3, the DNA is TGCGCCAGCAGTTTTTACACCGGGGAGCTGTCTTTT.

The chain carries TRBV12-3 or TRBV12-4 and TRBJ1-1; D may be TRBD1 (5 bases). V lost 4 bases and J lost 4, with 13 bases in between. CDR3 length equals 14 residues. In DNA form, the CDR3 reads TGTGCCAGCAGTTACAGGTGGCTTAGCACTGAAGCTTTCTTT. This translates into CASSYRWLSTEAFF.

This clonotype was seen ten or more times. CDR3: CASSRGGAQYF. In nucleotides, the CDR3 is TGTGCCAGCAGCCGCGGGGGAGCGCAGTACTTC. The chain combines TRBV6-5 with TRBJ2-7; 7 bases are shared with TRBD2. The CDR3 loop spans 11 amino acids. Looked up from germline, CDR1 is MNHEY and CDR2 is SVGAGI. Trimming took 6 bases from V and 9 from J; bases not matched to a gene: 5.